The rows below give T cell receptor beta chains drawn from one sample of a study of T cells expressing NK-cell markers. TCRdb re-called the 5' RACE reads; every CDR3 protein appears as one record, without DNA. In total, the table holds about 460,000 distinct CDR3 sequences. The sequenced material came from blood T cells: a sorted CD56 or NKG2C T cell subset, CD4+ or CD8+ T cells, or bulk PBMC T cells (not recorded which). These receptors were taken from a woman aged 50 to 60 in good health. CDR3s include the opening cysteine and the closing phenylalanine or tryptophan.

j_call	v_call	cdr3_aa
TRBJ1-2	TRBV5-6	CASSLRWELSYTF
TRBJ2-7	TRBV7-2	CASSTAGTSGLEQYF
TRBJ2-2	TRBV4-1	CASSHIRSTSSRRAGELFF
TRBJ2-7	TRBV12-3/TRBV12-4	CASSFAGLAGGEQYF
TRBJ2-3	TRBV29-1	CSVGIGQLADTQYF
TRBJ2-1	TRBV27	CASSSSAGGQFF
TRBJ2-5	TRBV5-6	CASSPVQKGETQYF
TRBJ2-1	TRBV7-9	CASSLGLVPNEQFF
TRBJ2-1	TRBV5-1	CASLHRAGDYNEQFF
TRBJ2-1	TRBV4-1	CASSQGSPLAAYNEQFF
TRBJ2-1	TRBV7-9	CASSFPTSGRGNEQFF
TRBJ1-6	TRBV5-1	CASSPEVGQRDYNSPLHF
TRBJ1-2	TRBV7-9	CASSLEIGPNYGYTF
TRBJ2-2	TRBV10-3	CAISESLRGDTGELFF
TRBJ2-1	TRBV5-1	CASSLSGTSGNEQFF
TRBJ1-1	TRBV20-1	CSARVIGRVWAEAFF